This T cell receptor beta chain was sequenced for a study of early T cells in non-severe SARS-CoV-2 infection. Notes on the study in general: Reliance on VDJdb matching favored anti-spike CD8 responses; private and CD4 specificities were missed.

Individual cDNA molecules received unique molecular identifiers during library preparation. TCRdb ran MiXCR on the 5' RACE reads and lists one entry per CDR3 protein. The sample carries under 80,000 distinct CDR3 sequences, around 10% recorded once. This clonotype was seen only a few times. Its antigen is still unknown. The CDR3 contains 14 residues. With 2 bases removed from V and 5 bases from J, the gap between germline ends came to 11 bases. Germline loops: CDR1 SGHRS, CDR2 YFSETQ. The chain carries TRBV5-1 and TRBJ2-1; D is perhaps TRBD1 (6 bases). Source material: whole blood. The clonotype comes from an adult who was a healthcare worker with PCR-confirmed SARS-CoV-2 infection or an uninfected control (not recorded which). The CDR3, as DNA: TGCGCCAGCAGCTTCAGGGGCGCGGACAATGAGCAGTTCTTC. Protein sequence: CASSFRGADNEQFF.